The next 8 T cell receptor beta chains were all read from a single sample in a study of T cell responses to AZD1222 COVID-19 vaccine. TCRdb's table, derived via immunoSEQ multiplex PCR, lists solely in-frame clones and lacks some. There are roughly 140,000 clones in the sample; about nine tenths occur only once, and roughly 3.1% lies in the top ten. This sample comprised peripheral blood, obtained on day 0 of AZD1222 vaccination. These receptors were collected from an adult in good health.

This clone has only a few counts. The chain is built from TRBV7-2 and TRBJ2-3; D not resolved. Germline CDR1 is SGHTA and CDR2 is FQGNSA. V lost 5 bases and J lost 4, with 16 bases in between. This CDR3 is 15 amino acids long. CDR3 in DNA: TGTGCCAGCAGCCTAGAGATGCGCGCTTCAGATACGCAGTATTTT. It yields the protein CASSLEMRASDTQYF.

The gene calls are TRBV9 and TRBJ2-5, with D unclear. This CDR3 contains 13 residues. CDR1 and CDR2 (germline): SGDLS, YYNGEE. Trimming removed 0 bases from V and 5 bases from J, with 8 bases in between. CDR3 nucleotides: TGTGCCAGCAGCGTAGATTTCGGGGAGACCCAGTACTTC. Translating gives CASSVDFGETQYF.

The chain links TRBV3-1 (or the pseudogene TRBV3-2) to TRBJ1-1; D gene unclear. CDR1 and CDR2 from the germline V gene are LGHDT and YNNKEL (reference sequence). Trimming removed 7 bases at V and 5 bases at J, with 8 bases between. The CDR3 loop spans 11 amino acids. CDR3 nucleotides: TGTGCCAGCACCGCTCGGACTGAAGCTTTCTTT. Residues: CASTARTEAFF.

This clone was counted a few times. The chain joins TRBV28 to TRBJ2-7; D gene ambiguous. This CDR3 is built from 14 residues. Germline V gives CDR1 MDHEN, CDR2 SYDVKM. The V and J ends lost 2 bases and 2 bases respectively, with 10 bases between them. CDR3 protein: CASSLTANTYEQYF. In DNA form, the CDR3 reads TGTGCCAGCAGTTTAACAGCAAATACCTACGAGCAGTACTTC.

The chain is built from TRBV6-5 and TRBJ1-1, with no clear D. Germline CDR1 is MNHEY and CDR2 is SVGAGI. Trimming shortened V by 10 bases and J by 4 bases, and 13 bases separated the two germline ends. There are 12 residues in the CDR3. The CDR3 DNA reads as TGTGCCACCTTCAAACTGGGCACTGAAGCTTTCTTT. Translating it yields CATFKLGTEAFF.

The chain carries TRBV5-4 and TRBJ1-2; TRBD1 is a possible D gene (6 bases). The CDR3 is 16 amino acids. V was cut by 5 bases and J by 5 bases, with 22 bases left in between. Germline CDR1 reads SGHNT; CDR2 reads YYREEE (reference sequence). The CDR3 here is CASRPGGWIQGYGYTF. The CDR3 nucleotides are TGTGCCAGCAGGCCCGGGGGGTGGATACAGGGTTATGGCTACACCTTC.

This chain joins TRBV6-1 and TRBJ1-2; no clear D gene. Germline values: CDR1 MNHNS, CDR2 SASEGT. This CDR3 has 17 residues. V was trimmed by 8 bases and J by 6 bases, leaving 28 bases between them. The CDR3 sequence is CASGGRRKGFPIDGYTF. The CDR3 DNA reads as TGTGCCAGCGGTGGGAGACGGAAAGGTTTCCCGATAGATGGCTACACCTTC.

About this clone itself: The germline gene is not matched at one end of the junction; a read error may be the cause. This sequence joins TRBV7-9 and TRBJ1-3; D might be TRBD1 (6 bases). CDR3 length equals 17 residues. Germline V gene sequence: CDR1 SEHNR, CDR2 FQNEAQ (reference sequence). For the CDR3, the DNA is TGTGTCAGCAGCTTAACGGCCGGGACAAACCCTAGAAACACCATATATTTT. Translating gives CVSSLTAGTNPRNTIYF.